This T cell receptor beta chain stems from a study of molecular identifiers for immune sequencing clone quantification. One entry per CDR3 protein, called by TCRdb with MiXCR from the PCR reads. Of about 320,000 distinct CDR3 sequences in the sample, roughly 23% were seen once. Sorting defined naive CD8 T cells as CD8+CD4-CCR7+CD45RA+. Trimming cost V 5 bases and J 3 bases, with 22 bases left between them. Germline CDR1 SNHLY, CDR2 FYNNEI. This CDR3 has 17 amino acids. The sample holds a few counts of this clonotype. The receptor was isolated from a human donor in good health. Some libraries in this study had Jurkat cell RNA spiked in. Input material: naive CD8+ T cells from blood, with Jurkat cell RNA spiked in. Indicated subset: FACS-sorted CD8+CD4-CCR7+CD45RA+ naive T cells. The chain recombines TRBV2 with TRBJ2-5; either TRBD1 or TRBD2 may supply D (5 bases each). This CDR3 is CASSTPRDGQSEETQYF. The CDR3 DNA reads as TGTGCCAGCAGTACCCCCCGGGACGGGCAATCGGAAGAGACCCAGTACTTC.